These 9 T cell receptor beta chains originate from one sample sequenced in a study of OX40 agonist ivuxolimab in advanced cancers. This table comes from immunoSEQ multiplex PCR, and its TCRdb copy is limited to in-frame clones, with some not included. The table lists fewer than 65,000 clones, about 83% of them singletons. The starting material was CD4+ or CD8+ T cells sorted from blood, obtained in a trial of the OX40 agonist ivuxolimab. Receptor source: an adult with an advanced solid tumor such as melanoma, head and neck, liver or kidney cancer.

CDR3 region: CASSQGLAGGPINNEQFF. As DNA, the CDR3 is TGCGCCAGCAGCCAAGGACTAGCGGGGGGGCCTATTAACAATGAGCAGTTCTTC. V gene TRBV4-1 combines with J gene TRBJ2-1; 14 bases are a match to TRBD2. Per germline, CDR1 MGHRA and CDR2 YSYEKL. The CDR3 is made up of 18 amino acids. V lost 1 base and J lost 5; bases outside the gene matches: 7.

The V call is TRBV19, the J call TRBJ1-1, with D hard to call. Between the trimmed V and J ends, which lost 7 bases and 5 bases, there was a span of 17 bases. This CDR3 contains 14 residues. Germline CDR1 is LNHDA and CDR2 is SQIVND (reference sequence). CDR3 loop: CASIPDGTRTEAFF. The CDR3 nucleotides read TGTGCCAGTATTCCGGACGGTACCCGTACTGAAGCTTTCTTT.

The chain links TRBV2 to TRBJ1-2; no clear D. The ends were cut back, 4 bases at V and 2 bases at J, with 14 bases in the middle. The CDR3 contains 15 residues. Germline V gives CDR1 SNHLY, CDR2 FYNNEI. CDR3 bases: TGTGCCAGCAGTGTTACAGCGATTCTAAACTATGGCTACACCTTC. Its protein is CASSVTAILNYGYTF.

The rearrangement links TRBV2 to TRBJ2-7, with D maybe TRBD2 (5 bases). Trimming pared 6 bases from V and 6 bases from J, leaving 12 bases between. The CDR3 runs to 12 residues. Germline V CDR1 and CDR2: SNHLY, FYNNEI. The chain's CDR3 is CASRRTTSEQYF. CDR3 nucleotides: TGTGCCAGCAGACGCACTACTAGCGAGCAGTACTTC.

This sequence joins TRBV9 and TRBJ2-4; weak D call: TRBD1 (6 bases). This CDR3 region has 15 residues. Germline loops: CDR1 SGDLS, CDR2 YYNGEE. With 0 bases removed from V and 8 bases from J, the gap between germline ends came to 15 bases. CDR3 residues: CASSVDRRSGDIQYF. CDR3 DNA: TGTGCCAGCAGCGTAGACCGCCGCTCAGGGGACATTCAGTACTTC. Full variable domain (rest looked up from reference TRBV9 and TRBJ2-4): DSGVTQTPKHLITATGQRVTLRCSPRSGDLSVYWYQQSLDQGLQFLIQYYNGEERAKGNILERFSAQQFPDLHSELNLSSLELGDSALYFCASSVDRRSGDIQYFGAGTRLSVL.

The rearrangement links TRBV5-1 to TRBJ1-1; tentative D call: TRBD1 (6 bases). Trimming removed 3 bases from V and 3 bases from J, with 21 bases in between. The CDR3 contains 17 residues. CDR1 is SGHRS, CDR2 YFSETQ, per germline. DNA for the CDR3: TGCGCCAGCAGCTATTTTGGTCCCGGGGGCGGGTACACTGAAGCTTTCTTT. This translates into CASSYFGPGGGYTEAFF.

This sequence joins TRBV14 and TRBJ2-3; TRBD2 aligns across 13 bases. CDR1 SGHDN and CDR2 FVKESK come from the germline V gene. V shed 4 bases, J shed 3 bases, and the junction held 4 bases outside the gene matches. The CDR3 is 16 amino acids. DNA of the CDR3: TGTGCCAGCAGCCTAGGGACTAGCGGGATTACAGATACGCAGTATTTT. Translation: CASSLGTSGITDTQYF.

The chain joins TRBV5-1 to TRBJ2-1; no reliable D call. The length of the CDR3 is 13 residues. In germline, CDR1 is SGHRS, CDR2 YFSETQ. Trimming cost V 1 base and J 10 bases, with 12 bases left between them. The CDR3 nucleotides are TGCGCCAGCAGCTTGATACGGAAAGGCGAGCAGTTCTTC. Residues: CASSLIRKGEQFF.

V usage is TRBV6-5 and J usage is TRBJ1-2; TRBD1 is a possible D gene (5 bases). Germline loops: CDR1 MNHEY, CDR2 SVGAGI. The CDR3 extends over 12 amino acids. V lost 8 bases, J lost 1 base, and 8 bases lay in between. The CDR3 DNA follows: TGTGCCAGCTCAGGGAGTAACTATGGCTACACCTTC. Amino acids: CASSGSNYGYTF.